This TCR beta chain was captured by sequencing in a study of cytomegalovirus exposure and HLA in healthy donors. Overall study: Genetic ancestry analysis placed approximately 78% of the approximately 400 donors that were genotyped in the Caucasian-associated cluster.

Findings and limits, study-wide: TCR beta chains numbering some 150 were designated cytomegalovirus-associated.

This clone showed up many times. Antigen specificity is unknown. This PCR relied on a set of 60 Vbeta primers and 13 Jbeta primers. Generated by immunoSEQ multiplex PCR, the TCRdb table keeps only in-frame clones and is missing some. This sample has 160,000 or so clones; over 75% occur once, and the top ten carry roughly 6%. Trimming cost V 7 bases and J 2 bases; bases outside gene matches: 5. CDR1 is MDHEN and CDR2 is SYDVKM in the germline V gene. The CDR3 is 13 residues long. This clonotype was obtained from a man aged 35 to 55 in good health and CMV-seropositive. The rearrangement joins TRBV28 to TRBJ2-7, with 7 bases aligning to TRBD1. The sequenced sample was PBMCs. The CDR3 bases are TGTGCCAGCACTAAGGGGACAGCCTACGAGCAGTACTTC. Encoded protein: CASTKGTAYEQYF.